This is a list of T cell receptor beta chains from one sample in a study of blood T cell repertoires in COVID-19. Repertoires were generated with immunoSEQ multiplex PCR, while TCRdb's copy carries only in-frame clones and drops some. This sample yields about 68,000 clones, of which more than 80% are seen a single time; around 8.1% belongs to the top ten. The source material was peripheral blood. Receptors originate from a man aged 25-45 years with acute or convalescent COVID-19. CDR3s include the opening cysteine and the closing phenylalanine or tryptophan. D genes are given only for firm matches. Clone size is not always given. Where it is, it says once, few, many or a class for expanded clones.

V,J,size,D,CDR3,DNA
TRBV10-2,TRBJ2-3,NA,TRBD2,CASRAGGPTDTQYF,TGCGCCAGCAGAGCGGGAGGGCCGACAGATACGCAGTATTTT
TRBV5-6,TRBJ2-2,NA,TRBD1,CASSLGQGALRTGELFF,TGTGCCAGCAGCTTGGGGCAGGGGGCTTTGAGGACCGGGGAGCTGTTTTTT
TRBV2,TRBJ2-5,NA,TRBD1,CASSDSTGLETQYF,TGTGCCAGCAGTGACTCGACAGGGTTGGAGACCCAGTACTTC
TRBV19,TRBJ2-4,NA,NA,CASRGSEAIQYF,TGTGCCAGTAGGGGGAGCGAGGCCATTCAGTACTTC
TRBV19,TRBJ2-1,NA,TRBD1,CASSTTGGKNNEQFF,TGTGCCAGTAGTACCACAGGGGGAAAAAACAATGAGCAGTTCTTC
TRBV15,TRBJ2-1,NA,TRBD2,CATSSLLGLAVSDEQFF,TGTGCCACCAGCAGTCTTCTGGGACTAGCGGTGAGTGATGAGCAGTTCTTC
TRBV6-1,TRBJ2-7,NA,NA,CASSEASEASEQYF,TGTGCCAGCAGTGAAGCGTCGGAAGCGTCCGAGCAGTACTTC
TRBV21-1,TRBJ1-5,many,NA,CAARRVSNQPQHF,TGTGCAGCTCGCCGGGTCAGCAATCAGCCCCAGCATTTT
TRBV14,TRBJ1-1,NA,NA,CASSHPGRIPTEAFF,TGTGCCAGCAGCCACCCCGGGAGGATTCCCACTGAAGCTTTCTTT
TRBV3-1/TRBV3-2,TRBJ1-2,NA,NA,CASSQERWGPYGYTF,TGTGCCAGCAGCCAAGAAAGATGGGGGCCCTATGGCTACACCTTC
TRBV4-3,TRBJ1-4,NA,TRBD1,CASSLYRGSNEKLFF,TGCGCCAGCAGCCTCTACAGGGGGTCCAATGAAAAACTGTTTTTT
TRBV10-2,TRBJ2-1,NA,TRBD2,CASRQASGHNEQFF,TGCGCCAGCCGTCAAGCTAGCGGACACAATGAGCAGTTCTTC
TRBV18,TRBJ2-4,NA,NA,CASSSGDLRRF,TGTGCCAGCTCCTCCGGTGACCTTCGGCGGTTC
TRBV28,TRBJ2-3,NA,NA,CASSLGGVSTDTQYF,TGTGCCAGCAGTTTAGGAGGAGTCAGCACAGATACGCAGTATTTT
TRBV27,TRBJ2-5,NA,NA,CASSSTSIETQYF,TGTGCCAGCAGTTCCACTTCAATAGAGACCCAGTACTTC
TRBV7-3,TRBJ2-3,NA,TRBD2,CASSRSGRAVDTQYF,TGTGCCAGCAGCAGGAGCGGGAGGGCCGTAGATACGCAGTATTTT
TRBV28,TRBJ2-7,once,TRBD2,CASIKAGGGPYEQYF,TGTGCCAGCATAAAAGCGGGAGGCGGACCCTACGAGCAGTACTTC
TRBV19,TRBJ2-5,NA,TRBD2,CASSISGTSGSGQETQYF,TGTGCCAGTAGTATCTCCGGGACTAGCGGGAGTGGCCAAGAGACCCAGTACTTC
TRBV5-6,TRBJ2-5,NA,NA,CASSRKGLKTQYF,TGTGCCAGCAGCCGAAAGGGGCTGAAGACCCAGTACTTC
TRBV7-2,TRBJ2-1,NA,NA,CASSRDSYNEQFF,TGTGCCAGCAGCCGGGACTCCTACAATGAGCAGTTCTTC
TRBV6-1,TRBJ2-2,NA,TRBD1,CASSGGTGGLDGELFF,TGTGCCAGCAGTGGGGGGACAGGGGGCTTGGACGGGGAGCTGTTTTTT
TRBV7-9,TRBJ2-3,NA,NA,CASSFTTIGLRTDTQYF,TGTGCCAGCAGCTTTACCACGATTGGACTCCGCACAGATACGCAGTATTTT
TRBV6-2/TRBV6-3,TRBJ1-5,once,NA,CASSYSRGSNQPQHF,TGTGCCAGCAGTTACTCGCGGGGTAGCAATCAGCCCCAGCATTTT
TRBV11-2,TRBJ2-1,NA,NA,CASSLGVLEQFF,TGTGCCAGCAGCTTAGGAGTCCTAGAGCAGTTCTTC
TRBV9,TRBJ2-1,NA,TRBD1,CASSVRQGSNEQFF,TGTGCCAGCAGCGTTAGACAGGGGTCCAATGAGCAGTTCTTC
TRBV18,TRBJ2-1,NA,TRBD2,CASSPNPSGRSYLNEQFF,TGTGCCAGCTCACCAAATCCTAGCGGGAGGAGTTACCTCAATGAGCAGTTCTTC
TRBV30,TRBJ1-1,NA,NA,CAWRRQTNTEAFF,TGTGCCTGGAGGAGGCAGACGAACACTGAAGCTTTCTTT
TRBV7-8,TRBJ2-5,NA,TRBD1,CASSLNRGRSETQYF,TGTGCCAGCAGCCTGAACAGGGGGCGAAGTGAGACCCAGTACTTC
TRBV28,TRBJ2-7,NA,TRBD2,CASSSGLASITEQYF,TGTGCCAGCAGTTCCGGACTAGCGTCCATCACCGAGCAGTACTTC
TRBV4-1,TRBJ2-5,NA,TRBD1,CASSYRTGGETQYF,TGCGCCAGCAGCTACCGGACAGGGGGGGAGACCCAGTACTTC
TRBV27,TRBJ2-2,NA,NA,CASSFSQAHYNTGELFF,TGTGCCAGCAGTTTTTCACAGGCCCACTATAACACCGGGGAGCTGTTTTTT
TRBV19,TRBJ2-7,NA,NA,CASSMTVSGGEQYF,TGTGCCAGTAGTATGACAGTGTCCGGAGGGGAGCAGTACTTC
TRBV6-5,TRBJ2-5,NA,TRBD2,CASSRFGGAETQYF,TGTGCCAGCAGTCGGTTCGGGGGGGCGGAGACCCAGTACTTC
TRBV6-5,TRBJ1-6,NA,NA,CASSYGQGPDSPLHF,TGTGCCAGCAGTTATGGGCAGGGGCCCGATTCACCCCTCCACTTT
TRBV3-1/TRBV3-2,TRBJ1-2,NA,NA,CASSHLWGQDGYTF,TGTGCCAGCAGCCACCTGTGGGGACAAGATGGCTACACCTTC
TRBV10-2,TRBJ2-1,NA,TRBD2,CASFWTSGTHNEQFF,TGCGCCAGCTTCTGGACTAGCGGTACCCACAATGAGCAGTTCTTC
TRBV19,TRBJ2-2,NA,NA,CASSHLNTGELFF,TGTGCCAGTAGTCATTTGAACACCGGGGAGCTGTTTTTT
TRBV5-1,TRBJ2-3,NA,TRBD1,CASSFRDRGAGRTDTQYF,TGCGCCAGCAGCTTCCGGGACAGGGGAGCGGGAAGGACAGATACGCAGTATTTT
TRBV20-1,TRBJ2-7,NA,NA,CSVVLIGGQYF,TGCAGTGTAGTCCTCATAGGGGGGCAGTACTTC
TRBV20-1,TRBJ2-7,NA,NA,CSFGATYEQYF,TGCAGCTTTGGGGCTACCTACGAGCAGTACTTC
TRBV20-1,TRBJ1-2,NA,NA,CSASSSIYGYTF,TGCAGTGCTAGTAGTAGTATATATGGCTACACCTTC
TRBV11-2,TRBJ2-1,NA,TRBD2,CASSLAGLAGGEGNEQFF,TGTGCCAGCAGCTTAGCGGGACTAGCGGGAGGGGAAGGGAATGAGCAGTTCTTC
TRBV19,TRBJ2-7,NA,TRBD2,CASSPGTSGKGPQYEQYF,TGTGCCAGTAGTCCCGGGACTAGCGGGAAGGGTCCCCAATACGAGCAGTACTTC
TRBV19,TRBJ2-7,NA,TRBD1,CASSDRDRLRSYEQYF,TGTGCCAGTAGTGACCGGGACAGGTTACGATCCTACGAGCAGTACTTC
TRBV7-8,TRBJ2-1,NA,NA,CASSLDGGYNEQFF,TGTGCCAGCAGCTTAGACGGGGGATACAATGAGCAGTTCTTC
TRBV7-9,TRBJ2-7,NA,NA,CASSLGPGTPSYEQYF,TGTGCCAGCAGCTTAGGTCCCGGGACTCCGTCCTACGAGCAGTACTTC